These T cell receptor beta chains were read from a single sample in a study of lymphopenia after photon versus proton radiotherapy. Assay: immunoSEQ multiplex PCR; the TCRdb copy retains only in-frame clones and omits some. This table holds more than 45,000 clones, around 84% found once. This material consisted of peripheral blood, taken from a patient treated with proton-based radiotherapy. The source of these receptors is a man aged 55 to 69 with pancreatic cancer. CDR3s include the opening cysteine and the closing phenylalanine or tryptophan. The D gene is left open where the match is weak. Rows give clone size only sometimes, using once, few, many, or a class for an expanded clone.

TRBV5-1	once	.	TRBJ1-4	TGCGCCAGCAGCTTGGGACAGGCCAATGAAAAACTGTTTTTT	CASSLGQANEKLFF
TRBV7-2	.	.	TRBJ2-7	TGTGCCAGCAGCTTACAGCTAGTAGACGAGCAGTACTTC	CASSLQLVDEQYF
TRBV19	.	.	TRBJ1-2	TGTGCCAGTAGTATGGCCCCGAGGGGAGCACGGACCTTC	CASSMAPRGARTF
TRBV2	.	TRBD1	TRBJ2-7	TGTGCCAGCACATCGACAGGGTTGGCGTACGAGCAGTACTTC	CASTSTGLAYEQYF
TRBV27	once	.	TRBJ1-3	TGTGCCAGCAGTTCGGGGGTCGGTGGAAACACCATATATTTT	CASSSGVGGNTIYF
TRBV6-4	.	.	TRBJ2-4	TGTGTCAGCCCGGACCCGCCCACTTTAGCCAAAAACATTCAGTACTTC	CVSPDPPTLAKNIQYF
TRBV6-5	once	.	TRBJ1-2	TGTGCCAGCTCTTCCCTTGGCACCCGGGGCTACACCTTC	CASSSLGTRGYTF
TRBV7-6	.	TRBD2	TRBJ2-1	TGTGCCAGCAGCCTAGCGGGAGTAAATGAGCAGTTCTTC	CASSLAGVNEQFF
TRBV11-3	.	.	TRBJ2-6	TGTGCCAGCAGCTTTGCGGGGGCCAACGTCCTGACTTTC	CASSFAGANVLTF
TRBV29-1	.	TRBD1	TRBJ1-4	TGCAGCGTTGAATCGACAGGGGATGAAAAACTGTTTTTT	CSVESTGDEKLFF